This T cell receptor beta chain was identified in a study of glioma-infiltrating T cells after dendritic cell vaccination. Study-wide context: Between about 2002 and 2012, patients got autologous tumor lysate-pulsed dendritic cell vaccines.

Time point in this sample: after dendritic cell vaccination, including at tumor progression/relapse. The immunoSEQ assay amplified TCRB CDR3 from up to about 2 ug DNA. Assay used: immunoSEQ multiplex PCR; TCRdb lists only in-frame clones, some missing. This sample carries 70,000 to 90,000 clones, over 80% of them seen once, and the ten largest clones take approximately 6.6%. This TCR was sampled from a human donor with glioblastoma. The sample was blood, taken after dendritic cell vaccination.

This chain's CDR3 is CASSAQTGDGYTF. CDR3 nucleotide sequence: TGTGCCAGCAGCGCACAGACAGGGGATGGCTACACCTTC. The J gene is TRBJ1-2, the V gene TRBV9; 8 bases are a match to TRBD1. The V gene end was trimmed by 3 bases and the J gene end by 6 bases; junction bases not matched to a gene: 4. The CDR3 covers 13 residues. CDR1 SGDLS and CDR2 YYNGEE come from the germline V gene.